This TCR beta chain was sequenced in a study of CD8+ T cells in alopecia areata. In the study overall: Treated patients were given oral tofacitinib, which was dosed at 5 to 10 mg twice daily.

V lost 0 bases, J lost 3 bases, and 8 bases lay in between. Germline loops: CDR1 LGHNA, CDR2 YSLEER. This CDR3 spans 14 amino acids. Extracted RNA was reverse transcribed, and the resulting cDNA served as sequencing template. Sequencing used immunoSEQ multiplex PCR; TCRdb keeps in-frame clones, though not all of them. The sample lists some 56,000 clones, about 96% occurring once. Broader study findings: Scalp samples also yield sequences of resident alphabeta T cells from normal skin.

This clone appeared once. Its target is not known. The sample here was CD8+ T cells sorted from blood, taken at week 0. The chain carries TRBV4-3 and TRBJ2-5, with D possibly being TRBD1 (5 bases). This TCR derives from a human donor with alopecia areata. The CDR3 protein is CASSQDIGEETQYF. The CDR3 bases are TGCGCCAGCAGCCAAGATATAGGGGAAGAGACCCAGTACTTC.